These 8 T cell receptor beta chains came from one sample sequenced in a study of T-cell reconstitution after alpha-beta-depleted transplantation in children. Study outcomes and limitations: One year post-transplant, T-cell counts and diversity were largely derived from T cells produced anew.

The antigens for these receptors are not known. During its preparation, the TCRbeta library received unique molecular identifiers. TCRdb passed the PCR reads through MiXCR, listing each CDR3 protein once. The sample has fewer than 350,000 distinct CDR3 sequences, 6% to 10% seen once; the top ten hold around 10%. The material was peripheral blood, obtained 360 days after TCRalphabeta/CD19-depleted stem cell transplant. Source of these receptors: a female patient aged 2-15 years who had a stem cell transplant for Fanconi anemia, so the T cells may come from the graft donor.

This chain joins TRBV5-1 and TRBJ2-1, with unresolved D. From germline, CDR1 is SGHRS and CDR2 YFSETQ. The V gene lost 4 bases and the J gene lost 7 bases, with 15 bases spanning the gap. CDR3 length: 14 amino acids. CDR3 protein: CASSLWLGMNEQFF. In DNA form, the CDR3 reads TGCGCCAGCAGCCTATGGCTAGGTATGAATGAGCAGTTCTTC.

Written as DNA, the CDR3 is TGTGCCAGCAGCTTAGGTCTCGCGGATGAGCAGTTCTTC. It specifies CASSLGLADEQFF. V gene TRBV7-2 combines with J gene TRBJ2-1; no clear D. The CDR3 length is 13 residues. The germline gives CDR1 SGHTA, CDR2 FQGNSA. V was trimmed by 1 base and J by 8 bases, leaving 9 bases between them. The whole variable domain, filled in from reference TRBV7-2 and TRBJ2-1, reads GAGVSQSPSNKVTEKGKDVELRCDPISGHTALYWYRQSLGQGLEFLIYFQGNSAPDKSGLPSDRFSAERTGGSVSTLTIQRTQQEDSAVYLCASSLGLADEQFFGPGTRLTVL.

This clonotype showed up just a few times. V usage is TRBV13 and J usage is TRBJ2-7; D ambiguous. Looked up from germline, CDR1 is PRHDT and CDR2 is FYEKMQ (reference sequence). The CDR3 consists of 11 residues. The ends were cut back, 4 bases at V and 5 bases at J, with 6 bases in the middle. The DNA for the CDR3 is TGTGCCAGCAGCTACCTCCACGAGCAGTACTTC. This gives the protein CASSYLHEQYF. Full variable domain (remainder filled in from reference TRBV13 and TRBJ2-7): AAGVIQSPRHLIKEKRETATLKCYPIPRHDTVYWYQQGPGQDPQFLISFYEKMQSDKGSIPDRFSAQQFSDYHSELNMSSLELGDSALYFCASSYLHEQYFGPGTRLTVT.

To note about this clonotype: A much larger clone differs from this one at a single base, so this may be a read error. The rearrangement links TRBV29-1 to TRBJ1-2; D possibly corresponds to TRBD1 (5 bases). The CDR3 length is 15 residues. V lost 4 bases and J lost 6, with 21 bases in between. In germline, CDR1 is SQVTM, CDR2 ANQGSEA. The CDR3, as DNA: TGCAGCGTTGGCCAGGGAGAGAACCTTCCTAATGGCTACACCTTC. Translating gives CSVGQGENLPNGYTF.

The chain has TRBV3-1 and TRBJ2-1; possible D gene TRBD2, 7 bases. The germline V gene encodes CDR1 LGHDT and CDR2 YNNKEL (reference sequence). The CDR3 length is 19 residues. Trimming removed 4 bases at V and 9 bases at J, with 31 bases between. This CDR3 is CASSLSRPQGGGPRGEQFF. As DNA, the CDR3 is TGTGCCAGCAGCCTTTCCCGACCTCAAGGGGGGGGCCCTCGAGGTGAGCAGTTCTTC.

J is TRBJ2-7 and V is TRBV6-5; TRBD2 aligns across 9 bases. The length of the CDR3 is 16 residues. The V gene's germline CDR1 is MNHEY and CDR2 SVGAGI. V lost 2 bases, J lost 1 base, and 6 bases stayed unmatched. CDR3 amino acids: CASSYAATSGSYEQYF. The CDR3 DNA follows: TGTGCCAGCAGTTACGCCGCGACTAGCGGTTCCTACGAGCAGTACTTC.

This clonotype has at least ten counts. V is TRBV29-1 and J is TRBJ2-7; TRBD2 aligns across 8 bases. The CDR3 loop spans 14 amino acids. The trim removed 5 bases at V and 0 bases at J, leaving 6 bases unmatched. The germline V gene encodes CDR1 SQVTM and CDR2 ANQGSEA. As DNA, the CDR3 is TGCAGCGTTACCACTAGCGGTCTCTCCTACGAGCAGTACTTC. Encoded protein: CSVTTSGLSYEQYF.

This clonotype was seen a few times. The genes are TRBV3-1 and TRBJ1-5; D is uncertain. Between the trimmed V and J ends, which lost 1 base and 5 bases, there was a span of 9 bases. This CDR3 is built from 14 residues. Germline V gene sequence: CDR1 LGHDT, CDR2 YNNKEL (reference sequence). CDR3 coding DNA: TGTGCCAGCAGCCAAGGGGGTAGTGATCAGCCCCAGCATTTT. Protein: CASSQGGSDQPQHF.